A selection of T cell receptor beta chains follows, all from one sample in a study of blood T cell repertoires in COVID-19. Some clones are missing from TCRdb's copy, which holds only in-frame ones; the method was immunoSEQ multiplex PCR. The profile covers around 260,000 clones, with approximately 93% appearing a single time and around 2.2% taken by the ten largest. The sequencing sample was made of peripheral blood. These TCRs come from a woman aged 25 to 39 with COVID-19, enrolled during active disease. Each CDR3 is given with its conserved first and last residue. The D gene is left open where the match is weak. Part of the rows lack a size; the others show once, few, many or a class for expanded clones.

V gene,clone size,J gene,D gene,CDR3 DNA,CDR3 protein
TRBV18,once,TRBJ1-2,-,TGTGCCAGCTCGAGTGTAGAAGCTCGTCTCTATGGCTACACCTTC,CASSSVEARLYGYTF
TRBV28,-,TRBJ1-1,-,TGTGCCACCCTACTACGAGGAGGGAGCACTGAAGCTTTCTTT,CATLLRGGSTEAFF
TRBV6-2/TRBV6-3,-,TRBJ2-3,TRBD2,TGTGCCAGCAGTTACTCCACGCCTAGCGGGAAGACAGATACGCAGTATTTT,CASSYSTPSGKTDTQYF
TRBV5-1,-,TRBJ2-6,-,TGCGCCAGCAGCCCCGGGTGGTCTGGGGCCAACGTCCTGACTTTC,CASSPGWSGANVLTF
TRBV18,-,TRBJ1-2,-,TGTGCCAGCTCACCTCTTAGACAGGATCCTAACTATGGCTACACCTTC,CASSPLRQDPNYGYTF
TRBV5-1,-,TRBJ1-2,-,TGCGCCAGCAGCTTGTTATCGCAGGGCGCTAACTATGGCTACACCTTC,CASSLLSQGANYGYTF
TRBV10-3,-,TRBJ2-2,TRBD2,TGTGCCATCAGTAGCGGGAGGGCCCTCGGCGGGGAGCTGTTTTTT,CAISSGRALGGELFF
TRBV5-1,-,TRBJ2-7,TRBD2,TGCGCCAGCGGGCGGAATAGCGGGATCTACGAGCAGTACTTC,CASGRNSGIYEQYF
TRBV5-6,-,TRBJ1-1,-,TGTGCCAGCAGCTCTACAGGTTTCACTGAAGCTTTCTTT,CASSSTGFTEAFF
TRBV20-1,-,TRBJ1-4,-,TGCAGTGCTGACCGAACGGGGGAACTGTTTTTT,CSADRTGELFF
TRBV2,-,TRBJ2-5,-,TGTGCCAGCAGGTCTACTAGAAACCAAGAGACCCAGTACTTC,CASRSTRNQETQYF
TRBV9,-,TRBJ1-1,TRBD1,TGTGCCAGCAGCGTAGCTACGGGACAGGGACGAGCTTTCTTT,CASSVATGQGRAFF
TRBV5-6,-,TRBJ2-7,-,TGTGCCAGCAGCTTGACATCCTACGAGCAGTACTTC,CASSLTSYEQYF
TRBV13,-,TRBJ1-1,-,TGTGCCAGCAGCAATACAGGGTATACTGAAGCTTTCTTT,CASSNTGYTEAFF
TRBV10-3,-,TRBJ1-1,-,TGTGCCACCTTAGGGAGCAGCGACACTGAAGCTTTCTTT,CATLGSSDTEAFF